This passage covers 18 T cell receptor beta chains from one sample sequenced in a study of T cell repertoires in cytomegalovirus infection. Which antigens these TCRs recognize remains unknown. TCRdb recomputed calls from the reads with MiXCR, one row per CDR3 protein. Among about 830,000 distinct CDR3 sequences listed, approximately 29% were seen once. Source: cultured CD8+ T cells from PBMCs, taken from culture after CMV antigen stimulation. The receptors shown here come from a human donor in good health (CMV status not recorded). Some clones in this sample may be carry-over from other donors' samples.

V usage is TRBV6-5 and J usage is TRBJ2-6; D is ambiguous. The V gene lost 2 bases and the J gene lost 9 bases, with 5 bases spanning the gap. The CDR3 extends over 12 amino acids. CDR1 and CDR2 from the germline V gene are MNHEY and SVGAGI. For the CDR3, the DNA is TGTGCCAGCAGTTACATGAACAACGTCCTGACTTTC. Translated, it gives CASSYMNNVLTF.

The genes are TRBV5-4 and TRBJ2-7; unclear D gene. Trimming stripped 2 bases from V and 5 bases from J, with 5 bases between. The CDR3 runs to 11 residues. Germline V gene sequence: CDR1 SGHNT, CDR2 YYREEE (reference sequence). CDR3: CASSFSNEQYF. CDR3 in DNA: TGTGCCAGCAGCTTTTCCAACGAGCAGTACTTC.

The chain joins TRBV27 to TRBJ1-1; D ambiguous. The CDR3 extends over 13 amino acids. From germline, CDR1 is MNHEY and CDR2 SMNVEV (reference sequence). The ends were cut back, 3 bases at V and 5 bases at J, with 10 bases in the middle. CDR3 residues: CASSFLAETEAFF. CDR3 sequence (DNA): TGTGCCAGCAGTTTCTTGGCAGAAACTGAAGCTTTCTTT.

The V call is TRBV12-3 or TRBV12-4, the J call TRBJ2-1; TRBD2 matches 11 bases. V was clipped by 3 bases and J by 0 bases; unmatched bases: 7. CDR3 length: 18 amino acids. The CDR3 DNA sequence: TGTGCCAGCAGTTTTGAGGTAGCGGGGGGGAACTCCTACAATGAGCAGTTCTTC. Its translation is CASSFEVAGGNSYNEQFF.

This clonotype was recorded many times. The CDR3, as DNA: TGTGCCGGACTGCCAGCGGGGGATTCGAACACCGGGGAGCTGTTTTTT. Protein product: CAGLPAGDSNTGELFF. The V gene is TRBV7-8, the J gene TRBJ2-2, with 8 bases matching TRBD2. The CDR3 loop spans 16 amino acids. Trimming at V came to 11 bases and at J to 0 bases, leaving 11 bases not matched to a gene. Germline CDR1 and CDR2: SGHVS and FQNEAQ.

The rearrangement links TRBV6-5 to TRBJ1-2, with a possible D match to TRBD1 (5 bases). V was pared by 2 bases and J by 7 bases, with 8 bases between. This CDR3 has 12 amino acids. Per the germline V gene, CDR1 is MNHEY and CDR2 is SVGAGI. Here the CDR3 reads CASSYGAFGYTF. The CDR3, as DNA: TGTGCCAGCAGTTACGGGGCGTTTGGCTACACCTTC.

The V and J genes are TRBV10-1 and TRBJ2-2, with D unresolved. Trimming removed 9 bases at V and 0 bases at J, with 11 bases between. Per the germline V gene, CDR1 is WNHNN and CDR2 is SYGVQD (reference sequence). The CDR3 has 14 residues. CDR3 sequence (DNA): TGCGCCAGTTCTCACATTGCGAACACCGGGGAGCTGTTTTTT. Encoded protein: CASSHIANTGELFF.

This clonotype occurred a few times. The chain joins TRBV6-2 or TRBV6-3 to TRBJ1-2; 7 bases match TRBD1. V lost 6 bases to trimming and J lost 0 bases; unmatched junction nucleotides: 4. This CDR3 has 14 amino acids. Germline CDR1 MNHEY, CDR2 SVGEGT. The CDR3: CASRGTETNYGYTF. The CDR3 region has the DNA TGTGCCAGCAGGGGGACAGAAACTAACTATGGCTACACCTTC.

This clonotype was counted a few times. V is TRBV12-3 or TRBV12-4 and J is TRBJ2-1; tentative D call: TRBD1 (6 bases). The CDR3 totals 14 residues. V gave up 2 bases and J gave up 4 bases, with 9 bases separating them. CDR3 residues: CASSLIGQYNEQFF. CDR3 coding DNA: TGTGCCAGCAGTTTAATCGGACAGTACAATGAGCAGTTCTTC.

The chain recombines TRBV7-9 with TRBJ1-1; TRBD1 matches 7 bases. The CDR3 consists of 17 residues. Germline values: CDR1 SEHNR, CDR2 FQNEAQ (reference sequence). V gave up 1 base and J gave up 1 base; unmatched junction bases: 9. CDR3 nucleotides: TGTGCCAGCAGCTTAGTAGAGGGGGCAGGACCGAACACTGAAGCTTTCTTT. Protein product: CASSLVEGAGPNTEAFF.

V and J are TRBV2 and TRBJ1-4; 7 bases are a match to TRBD1. The CDR3 is made up of 12 amino acids. CDR1 and CDR2 (germline): SNHLY, FYNNEI. The junction had 8 bases not matched to a gene; V was cut back by 6 bases and J by 13 bases. The CDR3 loop reads CASSEGQNLLFF. The CDR3 DNA reads TGTGCCAGCAGCGAGGGACAGAACTTACTGTTTTTT.

This clonotype occurred a few times. The rearrangement links TRBV20-1 to TRBJ2-1; TRBD2 matches 11 bases. The CDR3 covers 17 residues. The germline CDR1 and CDR2 sequences are DFQATT and SNEGSKA (reference sequence). Losses at the gene ends were 0 bases for V and 3 bases for J; bases not matched to a gene: 7. CDR3 residues: CSAREGLAVDDYNEQFF. The CDR3 DNA follows: TGCAGTGCTAGAGAGGGACTAGCGGTCGATGACTACAATGAGCAGTTCTTC.

The chain recombines TRBV20-1 with TRBJ2-1; D gene unclear. Germline V CDR1 and CDR2: DFQATT, SNEGSKA (reference sequence). The CDR3 has 14 amino acids. Trimming left V 0 bases short and J 9 bases short, with 15 bases between. In nucleotides, the CDR3 is TGCAGTGCTAGAGATCTCCGTAAAGGATTTGAGCAGTTCTTC. Translating it yields CSARDLRKGFEQFF.

The sample holds one count of this clonotype. With a much larger clone just one base away, this may be a read error. This chain uses TRBV13 with TRBJ2-3; weak D call: TRBD1 (5 bases). Trimming pared 4 bases from V and 5 bases from J, leaving 16 bases between. The CDR3 consists of 15 residues. Germline loops: CDR1 PRHDT, CDR2 FYEKMQ (reference sequence). CDR3 protein: CASSSRQHLIDTQYF. The CDR3 DNA reads as TGTGCCAGCAGCTCTAGACAGCATTTGATAGATACGCAGTATTTT.

In this sample, this clonotype turned up a few times. The chain uses TRBV27 and TRBJ2-5; tentative D call: TRBD2 (6 bases). Trimming took off 6 bases at V and 5 bases at J, with 13 bases between the two ends. In germline, CDR1 is MNHEY, CDR2 SMNVEV (reference sequence). This CDR3 comprises 13 residues. The DNA for the CDR3 is TGTGCCAGCAGCCTGGGAGGTCCGGAGACCCAGTACTTC. It is translated as CASSLGGPETQYF.

Remarks on this clonotype: This may come from a read error, since a much larger clone is one base off. The chain carries TRBV10-3 and TRBJ1-4, with no clear D. V gave up 6 bases and J gave up 0 bases, with 14 bases separating them. This CDR3 contains 16 residues. Germline V gene data show CDR1 as ENHRY and CDR2 as SYGVKD. In nucleotides, the CDR3 is TGTGCCATCAGCACCCAAGCGACTCCAACTAATGAAAAACTGTTTTTT. This codes for CAISTQATPTNEKLFF.

This clonotype was picked up a small number of times. V is TRBV4-1 and J is TRBJ2-5, with TRBD2 identical over 9 bases. The CDR3 has 19 residues. J was trimmed by 5 bases and V by 0 bases; bases with no gene match: 16. CDR1 is MGHRA and CDR2 is YSYEKL in the germline V gene. CDR3 nucleotides: TGCGCCAGCAGCCAAGAACTGGGACTAGCTCGTCTTATGGGGGAGACCCAGTACTTC. Amino acid sequence: CASSQELGLARLMGETQYF.

Comment on this clonotype: At one end, the junction sequence differs from germline, possibly due to a read error. V usage is TRBV11-2 and J usage is TRBJ1-2; 8 nucleotides agree with TRBD1. CDR1 SGHAT and CDR2 FQNNGV come from the germline V gene. The CDR3 is made up of 16 amino acids. The CDR3 sequence is CASTLGPGTGLYDYTF. The CDR3 bases are TGTGCCAGCACCCTAGGTCCCGGGACAGGACTCTATGACTACACCTTC.